This T cell receptor beta chain was sequenced during a study of long-term antiretroviral therapy in people with HIV. Remarks on this clone: Its antigen is not identified.

General study points: All blood samples came from the years 2004 to 2017, possibly under older ART regimens. Post-ART samples showed increased diversity that remained below transplant donor control levels. Documentation of ART adherence, viral resistance or therapy changes was absent.

This CDR3 is 14 amino acids long. CDR1 is SGHTA, CDR2 FQGNSA, per germline. Between the trimmed V and J ends, which lost 2 bases and 4 bases, there was a span of 9 bases. Assay version v3.0 of immunoSEQ was used, and it was run at survey level. Assay: immunoSEQ multiplex PCR; the TCRdb copy retains only in-frame clones and omits some. Among tens of thousands of clones, around nine tenths were seen once, and the ten largest hold around 5.6%. The sequencing here drew on unsorted PBMCs, taken more than 4.3 years after starting antiretroviral therapy. V and J are TRBV7-2 and TRBJ1-5; TRBD1 might be the D (5 bases). The TCR originated in a man aged 25-45 years with HIV. Here the CDR3 reads CASSLWGPNQPQHF. In DNA form, the CDR3 reads TGTGCCAGCAGCTTATGGGGACCTAATCAGCCCCAGCATTTT. Using reference TRBV7-2 and TRBJ1-5 for the parts outside the CDR3, the full variable domain is GAGVSQSPSNKVTEKGKDVELRCDPISGHTALYWYRQSLGQGLEFLIYFQGNSAPDKSGLPSDRFSAERTGGSVSTLTIQRTQQEDSAVYLCASSLWGPNQPQHFGDGTRLSIL.